Each of the 20 T cell receptor beta chains below was sequenced from the same sample in a study of T cell changes during pregnancy in multiple sclerosis. This table comes from immunoSEQ multiplex PCR, and its TCRdb copy is limited to in-frame clones, with some not included. This table holds roughly 89,000 clones, 94% found once. This specimen was peripheral blood, taken after pregnancy. All receptors come from a female donor in good health, enrolled as a control in a pregnancy study.

The chain uses TRBV5-1 and TRBJ2-1, with TRBD2 identical over 8 bases. The ends lost 4 bases at V and 7 bases at J; junction bases unmatched: 10. Germline V gene data show CDR1 as SGHRS and CDR2 as YFSETQ. This CDR3 has 15 residues. CDR3 coding DNA: TGCGCCAGCAGCGCAGACCCTAGCGGGCAGAATGAGCAGTTCTTC. Protein product: CASSADPSGQNEQFF.

The chain has TRBV7-8 and TRBJ2-7, with D perhaps TRBD1 (6 bases). Trimming shortened V by 5 bases and J by 3 bases, and 17 bases separated the two germline ends. The V gene's germline CDR1 is SGHVS and CDR2 FQNEAQ. The CDR3 contains 15 residues. CDR3 sequence reads: CASSREPGDNYEQYF. DNA for the CDR3: TGTGCCAGCAGCCGCGAACCCGGGGACAACTACGAGCAGTACTTC.

This clone has more than one count but fewer than ten. J is TRBJ1-2 and V is TRBV15; no clear D gene. V was shortened by 0 bases and J by 4 bases, with 12 bases between the two germline ends. The CDR3 sequence is 15 residues long. Germline V CDR1 and CDR2: LNHNV, YYDKDF (reference sequence). The CDR3 sequence is CATSREARGAYGYTF. The CDR3 coding sequence is TGTGCCACCAGCAGAGAGGCCCGCGGAGCCTATGGCTACACCTTC.

The chain uses TRBV10-3 and TRBJ2-3; TRBD2 matches at 10 bases. This CDR3 spans 16 amino acids. Germline V gene sequence: CDR1 ENHRY, CDR2 SYGVKD. The J segment lost 6 bases and the V segment lost 5 bases, leaving 11 bases of the junction unmatched. The CDR3 DNA reads TGTGCCATCAGTCCAAGCGGGAGGGCCGATTTTGATACGCAGTATTTT. Its protein product is CAISPSGRADFDTQYF.

This chain links TRBV5-5 with TRBJ2-7; 9 nucleotides line up with TRBD1. Germline CDR1 SGHKS, CDR2 YYEKEE (reference sequence). This CDR3 is 16 amino acids long. V lost 4 bases to trimming and J lost 9 bases; unmatched junction nucleotides: 17. The CDR3 DNA reads as TGTGCCAGCAGCCCCCTTGATACAGGGGGCATTTTCGGGCAGTACTTC. Amino acid sequence: CASSPLDTGGIFGQYF.

The chain is built from TRBV6-1 and TRBJ1-2; 8 bases agree with TRBD1. This CDR3 spans 21 amino acids. V lost 0 bases and J lost 4; bases outside the gene matches: 22. The germline gives CDR1 MNHNS, CDR2 SASEGT. For the CDR3, the DNA is TGTGCCAGCAGTGAAGCTCAGGGGGCGAATCTTTTTAAACGTGGTTCCTATGGCTACACCTTC. It translates to CASSEAQGANLFKRGSYGYTF.

The chain recombines TRBV5-1 with TRBJ2-5, with 11 bases aligning to TRBD2. The CDR3 consists of 16 residues. Germline V gene lookup returns CDR1 SGHRS and CDR2 YFSETQ. The J segment lost 1 base and the V segment lost 0 bases, leaving 2 bases of the junction unmatched. The CDR3 region is CASSLVGTSGQETQYF. The CDR3 DNA is TGCGCCAGCAGCTTGGTGGGGACTAGCGGCCAAGAGACCCAGTACTTC.

The CDR3 loop reads CASSYIAGEEFF. CDR3 in DNA: TGTGCCAGCAGTTACATAGCGGGAGAGGAGTTCTTC. The V and J genes are TRBV2 and TRBJ2-1; TRBD2 matches at 9 bases. Per the germline V gene, CDR1 is SNHLY and CDR2 is FYNNEI. The CDR3 consists of 12 residues. Trimming took 5 bases from V and 14 from J; bases not matched to a gene: 7.

In the case of this clone: At one boundary the junction diverges from the germline segment, which might be a read error. V gene TRBV2 combines with J gene TRBJ2-7; 9 bases agree with TRBD2. The CDR3 has 13 amino acids. Germline CDR1 and CDR2: SNHLY and FYNNEI. CDR3 protein: CASSGDSGREGDF. CDR3 nucleotide sequence: TGTGCCAGCAGTGGGGATAGCGGGAGAGAGGGGGACTTC.

The chain joins TRBV14 to TRBJ2-7; D is possibly TRBD2 (6 bases). The germline V gene has CDR1 SGHDN and CDR2 FVKESK. The CDR3 loop spans 15 amino acids. The V gene lost 0 bases and the J gene lost 5 bases, with 14 bases spanning the gap. The CDR3 DNA follows: TGTGCCAGCAGCCAAGAAGGAGGGAGACTCCACGAGCAGTACTTC. This encodes CASSQEGGRLHEQYF.

The V call is TRBV7-2, the J call TRBJ2-7, with 9 bases lining up with TRBD2. V shed 5 bases and J 5 bases; nucleotides not matched to a gene: 7. The germline gives CDR1 SGHTA, CDR2 FQGNSA. The CDR3 loop spans 14 amino acids. The CDR3 is CASSNSGSINEQYF. CDR3 in DNA: TGTGCCAGCAGCAATAGCGGGAGTATCAACGAGCAGTACTTC.

The J gene is TRBJ2-2, the V gene TRBV9; maybe TRBD2 (7 bases). The germline V gene has CDR1 SGDLS and CDR2 YYNGEE. Trimming removed 4 bases at V and 7 bases at J, with 17 bases between. CDR3 size: 15 residues. The CDR3 DNA reads as TGTGCCAGCAGCCCCCGAGGGGGGGTTGACGGGGAGCTGTTTTTT. Protein product: CASSPRGGVDGELFF.

The V gene is TRBV2, the J gene TRBJ2-3; TRBD1 matches at 8 bases. V trimming: 6 bases; J trimming: 5 bases; junction bases outside the gene matches: 1. This CDR3 contains 12 residues. Germline V CDR1 and CDR2: SNHLY, FYNNEI. The DNA of the CDR3 is TGTGCCAGCAGCAGGGGGCTAGATACGCAGTATTTT. It codes for CASSRGLDTQYF.

The chain has TRBV5-1 and TRBJ2-2; 9 positions match TRBD1. Germline CDR1 SGHRS, CDR2 YFSETQ. V gave up 0 bases and J gave up 5 bases; unmatched junction bases: 2. The CDR3 has 15 amino acids. The CDR3 nucleotides read TGCGCCAGCAGCTTGGTGACAGGGGGGACCGGGGAGCTGTTTTTT. Residues: CASSLVTGGTGELFF.

This chain uses TRBV18 with TRBJ2-7, with 10 bases fitting TRBD1. Germline V gives CDR1 KGHSH, CDR2 LQKENI. The length of the CDR3 is 14 residues. Trimming took 3 bases from V and 3 from J; bases not matched to a gene: 2. This CDR3 is CASSPDRGNYEQYF. For the CDR3, the DNA is TGTGCCAGCTCACCGGACAGGGGGAACTACGAGCAGTACTTC.

The rearrangement links TRBV18 to TRBJ2-7; D perhaps matches TRBD1 (5 bases). With 6 bases removed from V and 2 bases from J, the gap between germline ends came to 14 bases. This CDR3 has 14 residues. Germline CDR1 KGHSH, CDR2 LQKENI. CDR3 sequence: CASSQGRAAYEQYF. The CDR3 nucleotides are TGTGCCAGCTCCCAGGGCAGGGCAGCCTACGAGCAGTACTTC.

The chain couples TRBV15 to TRBJ1-5; 9 nucleotides line up with TRBD1. Germline values: CDR1 LNHNV, CDR2 YYDKDF (reference sequence). The CDR3 totals 14 residues. Trimming took 3 bases from V and 7 from J; bases not matched to a gene: 4. The DNA for the CDR3 is TGTGCCACCAGCAGTGACAGGGGGGGCCAGCCCCAGCATTTT. This codes for CATSSDRGGQPQHF.

J is TRBJ2-1 and V is TRBV5-1; D gene uncertain. The CDR3 has 14 amino acids. Germline loops: CDR1 SGHRS, CDR2 YFSETQ. V dropped 0 bases and J dropped 5 bases, with 9 bases sitting between them. CDR3: CASSLGYFDNEQFF. The CDR3 region has the DNA TGCGCCAGCAGCTTGGGTTACTTTGACAATGAGCAGTTCTTC.

This chain links TRBV2 with TRBJ2-7, with unresolved D. V was trimmed by 0 bases and J by 1 base, leaving 10 bases between them. CDR1 is SNHLY, CDR2 FYNNEI, per germline. The CDR3 extends over 15 amino acids. The CDR3 sequence is CASSEAPERSYEQYF. The CDR3 DNA is TGTGCCAGCAGTGAAGCGCCGGAGAGATCCTACGAGCAGTACTTC.

V gene TRBV5-6 combines with J gene TRBJ2-5; D may be TRBD2 (6 bases). The CDR3 contains 14 residues. Germline loops: CDR1 SGHDT, CDR2 YYEEEE. V gave up 1 base and J gave up 4 bases, with 11 bases separating them. Here the CDR3 reads CASSLRGYGETQYF. DNA for the CDR3: TGTGCCAGCAGCTTGCGGGGGTATGGAGAGACCCAGTACTTC. The entire variable domain, with the rest obtained from reference TRBV5-6 and TRBJ2-5, is as follows: DAGVTQSPTHLIKTRGQQVTLRCSPKSGHDTVSWYQQALGQGPQFIFQYYEEEERQRGNFPDRFSGHQFPNYSSELNVNALLLGDSALYLCASSLRGYGETQYFGPGTRLLVL.